This T cell receptor beta chain stems from a study of T cells after yellow fever vaccination. As TCR cDNA was made by 5'RACE template switching, a universal primer site and UMIs were added. From the 5' RACE reads, TCRdb called clonotypes with MiXCR, one entry per CDR3 protein. The table lists approximately 120,000 distinct CDR3 sequences, roughly 15% of them singletons, with roughly 43% in the top ten. Concerning this clonotype itself: The antigen remains unidentified.

Whole-study results and caveats: Compared with primary, the secondary response was weaker and peaked at day 5, not 15. Of the clonotypes, a small share occurred in both CD4 and CD8 compartments.

Germline CDR1 reads MNHNY; CDR2 reads SVGAGI (reference sequence). Trimming removed 6 bases from V and 0 bases from J, with 12 bases in between. This CDR3 has 14 amino acids. The V and J genes are TRBV6-6 and TRBJ2-7; D not certain. The sequence came from a man in his late teens or twenties who received the YFV17D yellow fever vaccine. Sequenced material: CD8+ T cells sorted from PBMCs, taken 5 days after the yellow fever booster vaccination. The chain's CDR3 is CASRDTRNSYEQYV. CDR3 sequence (DNA): TGTGCCAGCAGAGATACACGGAACTCCTACGAGCAGTACGTC.